This T cell receptor beta chain was sequenced during a study of blood T cell repertoires in COVID-19. Study overall: Italy, Spain and the United States were the sources of the convalescent and acute COVID-19 samples. T cells, B-cell-depleted T cells, or PBMCs supplied cDNA or gDNA.

The CDR3 sequence is 19 residues long. The J segment lost 3 bases and the V segment lost 0 bases, leaving 15 bases of the junction unmatched. Germline V gene lookup returns CDR1 SGDLS and CDR2 YYNGEE. Per the original data handling: The assay estimated nucleated cells by amplifying reference gene primers. The table came from immunoSEQ multiplex PCR; TCRdb's copy has only in-frame clones and leaves some out. The DNA was the basis for D and trimming; V, J and clone size are from that table. The sample contains about 260,000 clones, about 87% of which appear only once. Patients in Seattle were enrolled during active infection, then followed longitudinally.

The rearrangement joins TRBV9 to TRBJ2-3, with 8 bases that match TRBD2. Sequenced: peripheral blood. The TCR comes from a woman in her sixties with COVID-19, enrolled during active disease. The DNA for the CDR3 is TGTGCCAGCAGCGTAGCAGCATCTTATCTAGCGGGCGAGACAGATACGCAGTATTTT. Its protein is CASSVAASYLAGETDTQYF.